This TCR beta chain derives from a study of lymphopenia after photon versus proton radiotherapy (dated by TCRdb to the late 2010s). Broadly, across the study: Photon and proton radiation therapy were compared by the study for their immunological effects in patients with gastrointestinal tumors who developed high-grade lymphopenia. The cohort included around 22 patients with gastrointestinal tumors who developed lymphopenia after receiving either photon or proton therapy. The study aimed to characterize how the two radiation modalities differ in their impact on the immune system.

A note on this clone: The antigen it recognizes is unknown. No qualities accompany the bases; no much larger clone lies one base away.

Study-wide findings and limitations: After the lymphocyte count nadir, repertoires from photon-treated patients showed oligoclonal expansion, particularly of CD8+ Temra cells, and this expansion drove the decline in diversity. The survival association was assessed only in patients who died, and better survival with proton therapy was presented by the authors as a possibility rather than a demonstrated result. During treatment, patients who received photon therapy lost naive T cells and TCR diversity and gained effector/memory populations, whereas patients who received proton therapy remained relatively stable. Across the cohort, a larger post-nadir drop in TCR diversity was inversely correlated with overall survival time among patients who died.

The CDR3 spans 16 residues, from the cysteine through the phenylalanine. The DNA shown is the 48-base CDR3, in frame from base 1. CDR1 is given as SGHRS and CDR2 as YFSETQ, both from the germline V gene. V is cut back by 4 bases and J by 1 base, with 3 bases in the junction unmatched. Receptors were amplified or captured by the immunoSEQ multiplex PCR assay. T cell repertoires were profiled with deep sequencing of rearranged TCR beta loci together with multiparametric flow cytometry. This immuneACCESS table, as held by TCRdb, lists in-frame sequences with V and J called but not all clones. Of the missing ones, under half trace to an unresolved V gene in checked studies; the others have no known cause. The sample contains thousands of clones, about nine tenths of them found a single time. 20% to 25% of the sample comes from the top ten.

The clonotype comes from a man at least 80 years old with cholangiocarcinoma. The chain links TRBV5-1 with TRBJ2-7, with TRBD2 matching 15 junction bases. The sample consisted of peripheral blood, taken from a patient treated with photon-based radiotherapy. The CDR3 corresponds to CASSKGTSGGSYEQYF. The DNA sequence follows: TGCGCCAGCAGCAAAGGGACTAGCGGGGGGTCCTACGAGCAGTACTTC. The entire variable domain, with the stretches around the CDR3 drawn from the reference TRBV5-1 and TRBJ2-7 proteins, is KAGVTQTPRYLIKTRGQQVTLSCSPISGHRSVSWYQQTPGQGLQFLFEYFSETQRNKGNFPGRFSGRQFSNSRSEMNVSTLELGDSALYLCASSKGTSGGSYEQYFGPGTRLTVT.